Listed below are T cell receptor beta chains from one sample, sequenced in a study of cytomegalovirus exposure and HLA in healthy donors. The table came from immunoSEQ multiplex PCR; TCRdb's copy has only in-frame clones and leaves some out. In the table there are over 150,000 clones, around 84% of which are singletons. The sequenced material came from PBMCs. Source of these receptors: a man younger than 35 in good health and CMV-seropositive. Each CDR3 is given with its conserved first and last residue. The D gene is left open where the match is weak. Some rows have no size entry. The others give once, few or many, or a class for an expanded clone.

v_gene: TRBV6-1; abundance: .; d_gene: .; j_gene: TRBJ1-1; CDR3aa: CATTGGVMNTEAFF; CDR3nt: TGTGCCACAACAGGTGGGGTTATGAACACTGAAGCTTTCTTT
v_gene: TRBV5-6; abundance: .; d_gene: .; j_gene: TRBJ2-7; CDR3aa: CASSLGAFYEQYF; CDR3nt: TGTGCCAGCAGCTTAGGGGCTTTCTACGAGCAGTACTTC
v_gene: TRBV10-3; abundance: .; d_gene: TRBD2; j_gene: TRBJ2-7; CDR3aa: CAISDPSGKNEQYF; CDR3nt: TGTGCCATCAGTGATCCTAGCGGGAAGAACGAGCAGTACTTC
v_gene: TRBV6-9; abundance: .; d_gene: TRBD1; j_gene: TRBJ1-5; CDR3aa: CAAPRREDGTVPRGGNQPQHF; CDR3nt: TGTGCCGCCCCCCGCAGAGAGGATGGGACAGTCCCGCGAGGAGGCAATCAGCCCCAGCATTTT
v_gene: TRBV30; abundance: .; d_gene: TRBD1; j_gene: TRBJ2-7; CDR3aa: CAWAGTGVQEQYF; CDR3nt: TGTGCCTGGGCCGGGACAGGGGTTCAGGAGCAGTACTTC
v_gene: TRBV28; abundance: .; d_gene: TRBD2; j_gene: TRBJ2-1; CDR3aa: CASTIAGGYNEQFF; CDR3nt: TGTGCCAGCACTATAGCGGGGGGTTACAATGAGCAGTTCTTC
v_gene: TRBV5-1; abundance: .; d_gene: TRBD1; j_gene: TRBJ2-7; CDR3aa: CASSVRQGARNEQYF; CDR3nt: TGCGCCAGCAGCGTACGACAGGGGGCGAGGAACGAGCAGTACTTC
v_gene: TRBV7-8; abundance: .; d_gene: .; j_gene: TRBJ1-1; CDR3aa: CASSFREVDTEAFF; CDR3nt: TGTGCCAGCAGTTTCAGGGAGGTAGACACTGAAGCTTTCTTT
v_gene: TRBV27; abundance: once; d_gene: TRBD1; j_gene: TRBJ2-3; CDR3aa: CASSTGTGADTQYF; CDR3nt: TGTGCCAGCAGTACTGGGACAGGGGCAGATACGCAGTATTTT
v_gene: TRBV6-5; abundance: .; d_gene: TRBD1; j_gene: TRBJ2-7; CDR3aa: CASSTGVEQYF; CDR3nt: TGTGCCAGCAGTACAGGGGTCGAGCAGTACTTC
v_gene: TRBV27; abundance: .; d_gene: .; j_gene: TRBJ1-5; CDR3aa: CASSSSRAGSAQHF; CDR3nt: TGTGCCAGCAGTTCTTCCAGGGCAGGATCAGCCCAGCATTTT
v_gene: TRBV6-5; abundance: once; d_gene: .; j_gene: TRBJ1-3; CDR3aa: CASSLGDIFSGNTIYF; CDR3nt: TGTGCCAGCAGTTTGGGGGACATCTTCTCTGGAAACACCATATATTTT
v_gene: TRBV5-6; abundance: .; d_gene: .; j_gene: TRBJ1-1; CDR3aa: CASSLGAENTEAFF; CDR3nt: TGTGCCAGCAGTCTGGGGGCTGAGAATACTGAAGCTTTCTTT
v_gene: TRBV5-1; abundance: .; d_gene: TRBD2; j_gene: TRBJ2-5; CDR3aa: CASGPGLDGETQYF; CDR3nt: TGCGCCAGCGGCCCGGGACTAGACGGGGAGACCCAGTACTTC
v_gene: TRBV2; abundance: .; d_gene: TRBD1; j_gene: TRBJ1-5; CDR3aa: CASRTGQGYQPQHF; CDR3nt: TGTGCCAGCAGGACGGGACAGGGTTATCAGCCCCAGCATTTT
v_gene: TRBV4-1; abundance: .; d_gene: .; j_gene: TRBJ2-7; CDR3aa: CASSQEDGLTYEQYF; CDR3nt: TGCGCCAGCAGCCAAGAAGACGGACTAACCTACGAGCAGTACTTC
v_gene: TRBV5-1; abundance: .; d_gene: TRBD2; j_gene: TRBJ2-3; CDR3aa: CASATAPDESGTNTDTQYF; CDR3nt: TGCGCCAGCGCTACAGCGCCCGACGAAAGCGGGACCAACACAGATACGCAGTATTTT
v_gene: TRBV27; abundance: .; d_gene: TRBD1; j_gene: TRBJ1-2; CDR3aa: CASSSSQGAIDGYTF; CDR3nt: TGTGCCAGCAGTTCCTCACAGGGGGCAATAGACGGCTACACCTTC
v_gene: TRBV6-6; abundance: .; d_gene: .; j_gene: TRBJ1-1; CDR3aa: CASSYSLNTEAFF; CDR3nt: TGTGCCAGCAGTTACTCCCTTAACACTGAAGCTTTCTTT
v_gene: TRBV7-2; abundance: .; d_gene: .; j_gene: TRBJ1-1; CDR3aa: CASSLTRNTEAFF; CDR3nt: TGTGCCAGCAGCTTAACAAGGAACACTGAAGCTTTCTTT
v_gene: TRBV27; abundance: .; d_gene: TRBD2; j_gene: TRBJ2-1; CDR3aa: CASSLLAGLLYEQFF; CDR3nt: TGTGCCAGCAGTTTACTAGCGGGACTATTATATGAGCAGTTCTTC
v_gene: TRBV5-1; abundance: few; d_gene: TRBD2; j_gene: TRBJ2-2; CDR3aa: CASSLKMREGGELFF; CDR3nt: TGCGCCAGCAGCTTGAAGATGCGGGAGGGCGGGGAGCTGTTTTTT
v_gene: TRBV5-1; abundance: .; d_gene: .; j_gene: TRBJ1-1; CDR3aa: CASSLDPGPGTEAFF; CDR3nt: TGCGCCAGCAGCTTGGATCCAGGCCCGGGGACTGAAGCTTTCTTT
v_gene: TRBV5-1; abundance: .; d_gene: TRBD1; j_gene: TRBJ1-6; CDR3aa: CASRRTGNNSPLHF; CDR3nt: TGCGCCAGCAGGAGGACAGGGAATAATTCACCCCTCCACTTT
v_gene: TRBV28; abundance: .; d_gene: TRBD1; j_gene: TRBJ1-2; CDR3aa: CASSARGFGYTF; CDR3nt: TGTGCCAGCAGTGCCAGGGGGTTCGGCTACACCTTC
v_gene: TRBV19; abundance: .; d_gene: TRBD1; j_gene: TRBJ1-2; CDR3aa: CASSRQGASYGYTF; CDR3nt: TGTGCCAGTAGCCGACAGGGGGCAAGCTATGGCTACACCTTC
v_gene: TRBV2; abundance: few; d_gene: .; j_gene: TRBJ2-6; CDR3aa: CASSERTGANVLTF; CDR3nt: TGTGCCAGCAGTGAGCGGACTGGGGCCAACGTCCTGACTTTC